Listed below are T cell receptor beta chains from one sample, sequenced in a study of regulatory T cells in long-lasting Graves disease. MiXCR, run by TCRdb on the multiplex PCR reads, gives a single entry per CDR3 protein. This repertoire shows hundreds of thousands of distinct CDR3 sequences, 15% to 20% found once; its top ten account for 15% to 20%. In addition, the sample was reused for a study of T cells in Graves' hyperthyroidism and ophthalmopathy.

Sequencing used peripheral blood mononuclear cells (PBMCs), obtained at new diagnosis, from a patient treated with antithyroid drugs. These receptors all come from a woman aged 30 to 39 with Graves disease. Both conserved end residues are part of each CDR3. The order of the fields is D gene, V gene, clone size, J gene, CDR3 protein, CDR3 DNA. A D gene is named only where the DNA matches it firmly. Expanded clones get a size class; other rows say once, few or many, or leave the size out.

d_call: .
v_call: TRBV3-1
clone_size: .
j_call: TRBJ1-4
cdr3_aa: CASSQVGGATNEKLFF
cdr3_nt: TGTGCCAGCAGCCAAGTAGGGGGGGCAACTAATGAAAAACTGTTTTTT

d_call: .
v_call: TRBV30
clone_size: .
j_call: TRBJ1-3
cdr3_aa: CAWSVMGAGNTIYF
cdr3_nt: TGTGCCTGGAGTGTAATGGGCGCTGGAAACACCATATATTTT

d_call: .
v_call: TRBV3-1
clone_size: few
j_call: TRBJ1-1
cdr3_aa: CASSQRKRGNMNTEAFF
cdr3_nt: TGTGCCAGCAGCCAAAGAAAAAGGGGTAACATGAACACTGAAGCTTTCTTT

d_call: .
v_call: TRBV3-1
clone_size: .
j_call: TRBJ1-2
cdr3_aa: CASSQQGTGLWYTF
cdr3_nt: TGTGCCAGCAGCCAACAAGGGACGGGGCTGTGGTACACCTTC

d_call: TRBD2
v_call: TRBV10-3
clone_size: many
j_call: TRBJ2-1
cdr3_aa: CAISESAAGTSGSGNNEQFF
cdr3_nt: TGTGCCATCAGTGAGTCGGCAGCCGGGACTAGCGGGAGCGGGAACAATGAGCAGTTCTTC

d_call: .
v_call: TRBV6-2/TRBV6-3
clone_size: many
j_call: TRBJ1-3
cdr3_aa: CASSYSSSSGNTIYF
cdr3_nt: TGTGCCAGCAGTTACTCGTCGAGCTCTGGAAACACCATATATTTT

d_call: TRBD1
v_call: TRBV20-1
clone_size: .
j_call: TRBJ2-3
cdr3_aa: CSAGQGAGTDTQYF
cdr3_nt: TGCAGTGCCGGACAGGGGGCCGGCACAGATACGCAGTATTTT

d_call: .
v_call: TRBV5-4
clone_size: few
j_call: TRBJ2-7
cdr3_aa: CASSRTQGRMYF
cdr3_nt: TGTGCCAGCAGCCGAACACAGGGAAGAATGTACTTC

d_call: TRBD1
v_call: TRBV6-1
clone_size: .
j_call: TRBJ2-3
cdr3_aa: CATKTGGSDTQYF
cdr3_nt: TGTGCCACCAAGACAGGGGGCTCAGATACGCAGTATTTT

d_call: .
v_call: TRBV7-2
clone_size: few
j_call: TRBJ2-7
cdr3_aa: CASSLALGGRLEQYF
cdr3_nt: TGTGCCAGCAGCTTAGCGCTAGGGGGGCGCTTAGAGCAGTACTTC

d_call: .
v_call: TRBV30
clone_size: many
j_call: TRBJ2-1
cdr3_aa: CAWQGSYNEQFF
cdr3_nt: TGTGCCTGGCAGGGCTCCTACAATGAGCAGTTCTTC

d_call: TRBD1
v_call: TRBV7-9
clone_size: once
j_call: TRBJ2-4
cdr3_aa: CASRTGENIQYF
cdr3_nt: TGTGCCAGCAGGACAGGGGAGAACATTCAGTACTTC

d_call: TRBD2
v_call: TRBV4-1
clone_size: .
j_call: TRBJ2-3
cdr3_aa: CASSQSTSGNTDTQYF
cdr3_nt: TGCGCCAGCAGCCAATCGACTAGCGGGAACACAGATACGCAGTACTTT

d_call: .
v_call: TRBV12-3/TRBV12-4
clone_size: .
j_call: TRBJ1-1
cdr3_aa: CASSDVLYTEAFF
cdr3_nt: TGTGCCAGCAGTGACGTCTTGTACACTGAAGCTTTCTTT

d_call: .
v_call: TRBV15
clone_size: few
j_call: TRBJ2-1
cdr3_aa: CATSRGRPRTTYNEQFF
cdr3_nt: TGTGCCACCAGCAGAGGAAGGCCGAGGACGACCTACAATGAGCAGTTCTTC

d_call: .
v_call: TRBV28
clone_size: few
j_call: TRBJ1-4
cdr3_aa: CASSSPSAANEKLFF
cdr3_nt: TGTGCCAGCAGTTCACCCTCGGCAGCTAATGAAAAACTGTTTTTT

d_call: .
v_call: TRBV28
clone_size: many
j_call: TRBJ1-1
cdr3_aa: CASRTPGRVTTEAFF
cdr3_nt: TGTGCCAGCAGGACTCCGGGGAGGGTAACCACTGAAGCTTTCTTT

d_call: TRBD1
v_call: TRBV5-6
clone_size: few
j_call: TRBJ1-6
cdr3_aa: CASSKGQVGSSPLHF
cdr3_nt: TGTGCCAGCAGCAAGGGACAGGTGGGGAGTTCACCCCTCCACTTT

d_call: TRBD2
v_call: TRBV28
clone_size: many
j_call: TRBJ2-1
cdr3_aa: CASSLASGSANEQFF
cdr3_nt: TGTGCCAGCAGCCTGGCTAGCGGGAGTGCAAATGAGCAGTTCTTC

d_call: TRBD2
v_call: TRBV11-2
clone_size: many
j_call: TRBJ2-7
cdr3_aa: CASSLGLAGNYEQYF
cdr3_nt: TGTGCCAGCAGCTTAGGACTAGCGGGAAACTACGAGCAGTACTTC

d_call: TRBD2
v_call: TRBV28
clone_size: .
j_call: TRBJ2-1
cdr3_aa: CASSLGMGLAVNNEQFF
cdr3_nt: TGTGCCAGCAGTTTGGGTATGGGACTAGCGGTTAACAATGAGCAGTTCTTC

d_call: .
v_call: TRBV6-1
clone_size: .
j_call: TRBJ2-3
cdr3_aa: CATDLISDTQYF
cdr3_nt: TGTGCCACCGACCTCATATCAGATACGCAGTATTTT

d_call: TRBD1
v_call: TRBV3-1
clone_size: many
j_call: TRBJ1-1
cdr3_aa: CASSQWADRGRAFF
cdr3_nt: TGTGCCAGCAGCCAATGGGCCGACAGGGGCAGAGCTTTCTTT

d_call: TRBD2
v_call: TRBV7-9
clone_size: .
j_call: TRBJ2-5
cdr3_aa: CASTRGVSETQYF
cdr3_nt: TGTGCCAGCACCCGGGGGGTCTCAGAGACCCAGTACTTC

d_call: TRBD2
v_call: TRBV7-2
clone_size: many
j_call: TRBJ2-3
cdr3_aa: CASSPRTSGTDTQYF
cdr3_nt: TGTGCCAGCAGTCCGAGGACTAGCGGGACCGATACGCAGTATTTT

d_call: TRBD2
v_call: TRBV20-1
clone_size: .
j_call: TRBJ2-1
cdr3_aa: CSARDGGRADNEQFF
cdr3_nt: TGCAGTGCTAGAGACGGTGGGAGGGCGGACAATGAGCAGTTCTTC

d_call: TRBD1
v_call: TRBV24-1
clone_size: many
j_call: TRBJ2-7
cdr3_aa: CATSDYAGTGTYEQYF
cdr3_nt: TGTGCCACCAGTGATTACGCCGGGACAGGGACCTACGAGCAGTACTTC

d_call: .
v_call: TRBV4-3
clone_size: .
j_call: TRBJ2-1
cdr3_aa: CASSPVDGRNNEQFF
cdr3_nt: TGCGCCAGCAGCCCAGTAGATGGGCGGAACAATGAGCAGTTCTTC

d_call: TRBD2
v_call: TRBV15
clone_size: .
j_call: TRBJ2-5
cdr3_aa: CATSRDRGSGDQETQYF
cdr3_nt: TGTGCCACCAGCAGAGATCGGGGTAGCGGGGACCAAGAGACCCAGTACTTC

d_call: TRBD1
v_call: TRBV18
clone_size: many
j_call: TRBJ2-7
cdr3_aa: CASSAGTGPYEQYF
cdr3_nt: TGTGCCAGCTCAGCCGGGACAGGGCCCTACGAGCAGTACTTC

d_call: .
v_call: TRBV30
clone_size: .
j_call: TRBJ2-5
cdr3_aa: CALSSQGGETQYF
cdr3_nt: TGTGCCTTGAGTTCTCAGGGCGGAGAGACCCAGTACTTC

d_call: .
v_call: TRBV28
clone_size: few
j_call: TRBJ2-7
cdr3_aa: CASSLGAESYEQYF
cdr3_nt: TGTGCCAGCAGTTTAGGGGCAGAAAGCTACGAGCAGTACTTC

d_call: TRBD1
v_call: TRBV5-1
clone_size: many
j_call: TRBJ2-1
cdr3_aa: CASSSGTGYNEQFF
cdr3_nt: TGCGCCAGCAGCTCCGGGACAGGTTACAATGAGCAGTTCTTC

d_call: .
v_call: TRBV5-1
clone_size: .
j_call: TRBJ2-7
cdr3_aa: CTSKNSPAPYEQYF
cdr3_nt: TGCACCAGCAAGAACTCCCCGGCCCCCTACGAGCAGTACTTC

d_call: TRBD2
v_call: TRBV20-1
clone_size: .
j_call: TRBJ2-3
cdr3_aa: CSARDWEGVADTQYF
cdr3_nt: TGCAGTGCTAGAGATTGGGAGGGAGTAGCAGATACGCAGTATTTT

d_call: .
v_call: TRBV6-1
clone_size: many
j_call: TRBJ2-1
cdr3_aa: CASRVRRGTTNNEQFF
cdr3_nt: TGTGCCAGCCGGGTGAGGAGGGGGACAACGAACAATGAGCAGTTCTTC

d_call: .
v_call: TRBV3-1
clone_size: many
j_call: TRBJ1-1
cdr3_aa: CASSQMNTEAFF
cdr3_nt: TGTGCCAGCAGCCAAATGAACACTGAAGCTTTCTTT

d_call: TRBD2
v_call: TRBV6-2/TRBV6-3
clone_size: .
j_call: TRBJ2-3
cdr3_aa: CASGRENKDTQYF
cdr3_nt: TGTGCCAGCGGGCGGGAGAATAAAGATACGCAGTATTTT

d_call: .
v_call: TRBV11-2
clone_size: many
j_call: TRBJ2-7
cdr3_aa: CASSNAGTFYEQYF
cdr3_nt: TGTGCCAGCAGCAACGCCGGGACCTTCTACGAGCAGTACTTC

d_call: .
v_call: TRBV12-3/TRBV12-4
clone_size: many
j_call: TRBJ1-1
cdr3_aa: CASSPPGTATEAFF
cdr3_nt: TGTGCCAGCAGTCCCCCAGGGACGGCTACTGAAGCTTTCTTT

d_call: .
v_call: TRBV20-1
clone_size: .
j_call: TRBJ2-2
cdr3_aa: CSPTGNTNTGELFF
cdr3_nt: TGCAGTCCCACGGGGAATACGAACACCGGGGAGCTGTTTTTT

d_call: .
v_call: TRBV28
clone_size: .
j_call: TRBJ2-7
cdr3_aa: CASSSSGQSSSYEQYF
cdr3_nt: TGTGCCAGCAGTTCCTCAGGACAGTCGAGCTCCTACGAGCAGTACTTC

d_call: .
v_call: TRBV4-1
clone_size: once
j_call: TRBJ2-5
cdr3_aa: CASSQRSGAETQYF
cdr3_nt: TGCGCCAGCAGCCAGAGGAGTGGGGCCGAGACCCAGTACTTC

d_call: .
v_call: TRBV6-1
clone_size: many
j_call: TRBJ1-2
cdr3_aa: CASSPRTVAGYTF
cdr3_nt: TGTGCCAGCAGCCCACGGACAGTTGCCGGCTACACCTTC

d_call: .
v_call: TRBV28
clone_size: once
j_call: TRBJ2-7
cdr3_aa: CTSSPPPGPYEQYF
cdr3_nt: TGTACCAGCAGTCCTCCCCCGGGGCCCTACGAGCAGTACTTC

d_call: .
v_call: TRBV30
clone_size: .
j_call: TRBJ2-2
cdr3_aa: CARRSTGELFF
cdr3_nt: TGTGCTAGGAGGTCGACCGGGGAGCTGTTTTTT

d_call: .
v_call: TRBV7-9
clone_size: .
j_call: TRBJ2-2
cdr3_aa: CASSSTGLRGNTGELFF
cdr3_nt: TGTGCCAGCAGCTCGACGGGCTTGAGGGGGAACACCGGGGAGCTGTTTTTT

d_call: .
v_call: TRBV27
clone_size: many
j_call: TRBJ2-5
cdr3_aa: CASSTVLASETQYF
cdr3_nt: TGTGCCAGCAGTACCGTACTAGCAAGTGAGACCCAGTACTTC

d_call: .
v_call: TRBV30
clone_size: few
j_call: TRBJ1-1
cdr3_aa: CAWSSLSYEAFF
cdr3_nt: TGTGCCTGGAGTTCTCTCTCCTATGAAGCTTTCTTT

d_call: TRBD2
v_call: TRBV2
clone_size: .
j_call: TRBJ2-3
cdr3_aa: CASTEPKTSGYTDTQYF
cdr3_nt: TGTGCCAGCACCGAACCGAAAACTAGCGGATACACAGATACGCAGTATTTT

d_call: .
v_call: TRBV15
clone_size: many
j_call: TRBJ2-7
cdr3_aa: CATSDERYEQYF
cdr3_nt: TGTGCCACCAGCGATGAAAGGTACGAGCAGTACTTC

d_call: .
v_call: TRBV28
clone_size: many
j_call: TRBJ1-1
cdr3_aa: CASSFLTPDIYAFF
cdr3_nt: TGTGCCAGCAGTTTCCTAACCCCGGACATATACGCTTTCTTT

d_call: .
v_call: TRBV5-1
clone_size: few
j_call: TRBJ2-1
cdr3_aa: CASSTTGTGNEQFF
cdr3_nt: TGCGCCAGCAGCACAACAGGGACGGGCAATGAGCAGTTCTTC